This T cell receptor beta chain originates from a study of blood T cell repertoires in COVID-19. Study-wide context: Acute-phase and convalescent COVID-19 samples originated in the United States, Italy and Spain. The analysed material was cDNA or gDNA that came from T cells, B-cell-depleted T cells, or PBMCs.

CDR1 is SGHNT and CDR2 is YYREEE in the germline V gene (reference sequence). After removal of 3 bases from V and 10 bases from J, the junction contained 19 bases not matched to a gene. The CDR3 loop spans 17 amino acids. Original methodology: Reference gene primers were amplified, and this amplification served to estimate nucleated cell counts. Method: immunoSEQ multiplex PCR; TCRdb's copy keeps in-frame clones and lacks some. That table is the source of V, J and clone size, and D and trimming were worked out from the DNA. The repertoire holds 200,000 to 300,000 clones, with 88% as singletons. The TCR originated in a man of 80 years or more with acute or convalescent COVID-19. The chain combines TRBV5-4 with TRBJ2-1; TRBD1 matches 7 bases. Sequencing was carried out using peripheral blood. The CDR3 DNA sequence: TGTGCCAGCAGCTCTGGGGTGTCCGGGACAGAGATAGGAGAGCAGTTCTTC. It encodes CASSSGVSGTEIGEQFF.